This T cell receptor (beta chain) was sequenced for a study of blood T cells in healthy people across ages (dated by TCRdb to 2014 to 2015). A note on the overall study: In model experiments, template switching captured about one uniquely barcoded TCR beta cDNA molecule for every two T cells. The donors were divided into four age groups: young (average around 16 years), middle-aged (over 35), aged (about 61) and long-lived (82). The study measured age-related changes in TCR beta repertoire diversity using deep sequencing normalized with unique cDNA molecular identifiers. To avoid experimental bias, donors of different ages were spread randomly across the sequencing lanes. Two additional independent replicas of 1 million unique cDNA reads from the same blood draw were analyzed for two donors (one aged 18 to 29 and one aged 80 or older). Results the study describes overall, beyond this receptor: A strong correlation was found between observed TCR beta diversity and the percentage of naive T cells measured by flow cytometry. Because donor CMV infection status was unknown, age-related changes in expanded clonotypes were potentially confounded. Observed TCR beta diversity per million T cells fell roughly linearly with age, and a significant reduction was already apparent by age around 40. Estimates of total diversity from one million sequenced T cells were regarded as lower bounds and underestimates. Compared with the aged group, the long-lived group had more naive CD4+ T cells, fewer expanded clones and increased TCR diversity, a pattern suggesting age selection. Since profiling was done on bulk unsorted PBMCs, naive and antigen-experienced compartments could not be conclusively compared.

To prepare the library, 5' RACE was applied. TCRdb lists the instrument as Illumina HiSeq 2500. The second PCR ran for roughly 7 to 11 cycles and used a J-beta primer mix along with a sample-barcoded 5' primer. Each TCR beta cDNA molecule received a unique molecular identifier from a template-switch 5' adaptor carrying 12 random nucleotides. At least 3 million CDR3-containing paired-end reads were obtained from each sample. All of the RNA was converted into first-strand cDNA using the Mint cDNA synthesis kit, with a TRBC-specific oligonucleotide serving as the primer. After uracil-DNA glycosylase treatment, a first 18-cycle PCR used universal primers M1SS and BC2_uni_R on all cDNA. The original pipeline was this. Normalization of each sample was performed by random selection of 1 million high-quality reads, each carrying a distinct molecular identifier. Instead of being binned into consensus sequences, reads with shared molecular identifiers were discarded. MiTCR, set to a Q25 quality threshold and the strictest error-elimination algorithm, was used for CDR3 identification, clonotype clustering and error correction. A nonparametric unseen species model using Euler transformation provided a lower-bound estimate of total TCR beta diversity. TCRdb cleaned the public reads at Q25 with fastp, built clones with MiXCR and kept in-frame beta chains. One record per CDR3 amino acid sequence lists the most common genes and DNA. The V and J calls follow TCRdb's processing rather than the paper's. In all, the sample holds around 1,500,000 distinct CDR3 sequences, and 28% of those were seen once. 7.7% of the sample is taken by the ten largest.

Systemically healthy Caucasian individuals from Russia, around 38 in total and aged about 6 to 95 years, were included as donors. Ten milliliters of peripheral blood were drawn from each donor into EDTA-treated Vacutainer tubes. Ficoll-Paque density-gradient centrifugation was used to isolate PBMCs, with at least 6.5 million per sample. Trizol reagent was used to extract total RNA from the PBMCs, yielding at least 6 micrograms per sample. For every donor, flow cytometry on a PBMC aliquot measured the percentage of naive CD45RAhigh/CD27high T cells. This clonotype has a count of ten or more. Its cognate antigen has yet to be identified. No much larger clonotype is one base removed from it; base qualities were not supplied. Including the terminal cysteine and phenylalanine, the CDR3 comprises 12 residues. The entry retains the CDR3 DNA only, 36 bases that are in frame from base 1. The germline V gene (reference sequence) sets CDR1 to DFQATT and CDR2 to SNEGSKA. Germline trimming: 4 bases from V, 6 bases from J; junction bases outside gene matches: 4.

Sequencing input: blood. The rearrangement joined TRBV20-1 to TRBJ1-2; TRBD1 lines up with 8 middle nucleotides. The sequence was collected from a woman younger than 45 in good health. The CDR3 is CSATDRADGYTF. At the DNA level, the sequence is TGCAGTGCTACGGACAGGGCGGATGGCTACACCTTC.